The present T cell receptor beta chain was sequenced within a study of T-cell memory formation after mild COVID-19. TCRdb re-analysed the 5' RACE reads in MiXCR, keeping a single row per CDR3 protein. The repertoire holds 120,000 or so distinct CDR3 sequences, with around 15% as singletons. The CDR3 spans 12 residues. Germline CDR1 is LGHNA and CDR2 is YNFKEQ. V was cut by 8 bases and J by 6 bases, with 10 bases left in between. This receptor was taken from a man aged 18-30 years who had mild COVID-19 (a few samples of this study predate the infection). Cell type and time point are not known. The sequencing input was PBMCs or a T cell subset sorted from them (not recorded which). The chain joins TRBV4-2 to TRBJ2-2; D unclear. The CDR3 loop is CASQVGSGELFF. CDR3 nucleotide sequence: TGTGCCAGCCAAGTAGGGTCCGGGGAGCTGTTTTTT.